This T cell receptor beta chain was sequenced for a study of Ad26.COV2.S vaccination and SARS-CoV-2 variants. Clones were sequenced by immunoSEQ multiplex PCR, and TCRdb holds only the in-frame ones, with some missing. The sample has a few hundred thousand clones, 80% to 95% seen once; the top ten hold less than 4.5%. Treatment reported: about 20 received Ad26.COV2.S at low or high dose, single or two shots; about 5 received placebo; per-sample allocation not given. Following the first vaccine or placebo injection, samples were taken on day 63. This CDR3 comprises 12 residues. Trimming cost V 6 bases and J 1 base, with 6 bases left between them. The germline V gene has CDR1 SNHLY and CDR2 FYNNEI.

This sample comprised peripheral blood, obtained in a trial of Ad26.COV2.S vaccine versus placebo. The chain carries TRBV2 and TRBJ1-2; D unresolved. This clonotype was sampled from a person aged 18-60 years who received the Ad26.COV2.S COVID-19 vaccine or a placebo. CDR3 region: CASRRNNYGYTF. The CDR3 coding sequence is TGTGCCAGCAGGAGGAATAACTATGGCTACACCTTC.